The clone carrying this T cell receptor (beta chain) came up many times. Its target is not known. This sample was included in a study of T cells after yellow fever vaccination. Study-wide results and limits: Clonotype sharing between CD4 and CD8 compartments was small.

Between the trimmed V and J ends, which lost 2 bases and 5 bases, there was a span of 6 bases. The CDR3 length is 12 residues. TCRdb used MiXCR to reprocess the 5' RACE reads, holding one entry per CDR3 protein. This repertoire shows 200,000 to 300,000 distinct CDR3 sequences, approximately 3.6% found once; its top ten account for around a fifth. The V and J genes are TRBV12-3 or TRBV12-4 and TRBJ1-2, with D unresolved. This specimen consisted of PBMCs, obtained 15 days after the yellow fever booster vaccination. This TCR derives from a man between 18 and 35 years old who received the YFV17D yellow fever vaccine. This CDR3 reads CASSLLGYGYTF. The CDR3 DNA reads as TGTGCCAGCAGTTTACTGGGATATGGCTACACCTTC.